This T cell receptor (beta chain) emerged from a study of cytomegalovirus exposure and HLA in healthy donors. Whole-study results and caveats: The authors later found TCR association rates varying by HLA locus, with DRB1 most and HLA-C fewest. Associated with HLA alleles at 0.05 false discovery rate in a later analysis were 15,000 to 20,000 TCR beta sequences. There was a cluster of highly shared sequence variants that was likely a sequencing artifact. In a later analysis, TCR beta V- and J-gene trimming showed a link to a missense DCLRE1C variant.

In the PCR, 60 Vbeta and 13 Jbeta primers were used. Data came from immunoSEQ multiplex PCR; TCRdb stores just in-frame clones and leaves some out. The sample contains approximately 97,000 clones, 50% to 70% of which appear only once. Details on this clone: Its target is unknown.

The CDR3 consists of 20 residues. In germline, CDR1 is SGHVS, CDR2 FQNEAQ. The J segment lost 3 bases and the V segment lost 1 base, leaving 15 bases of the junction unmatched. The source material was PBMCs. This clonotype originated in a human donor in good health. The chain is built from TRBV7-8 and TRBJ2-2; TRBD2 agrees at 9 bases. CDR3 amino acids: CASSLDWRLAGRGHTGELFF. The DNA of the CDR3 is TGTGCCAGCAGCTTAGACTGGCGGCTAGCGGGGCGGGGACACACCGGGGAGCTGTTTTTT.